This T cell receptor beta chain was captured by sequencing in a study of high-grade serous ovarian cancer treatment subgroups. About the research overall: Each sample yielded on average approximately 7,500 unique TCR beta rearrangements from 12,000 to 15,000 reads. Study results and caveats: The analyses considered CDR3 and ignored CDR1 and CDR2. Same-patient tumor repertoires overlapped at roughly 0.095 to 0.8; different patients barely overlapped. Higher neoantigen levels went with greater TCR clonal relatedness.

TCRdb's table, derived via immunoSEQ multiplex PCR, lists solely in-frame clones and lacks some. The table shows 4,500 to 5,000 clones, with approximately 71% occurring only once. In regard to this clone: Its cognate antigen is unknown.

Tumor samples were obtained before definitive surgery or chemotherapy. The TCR comes from a human donor with high-grade serous ovarian cancer. Sequencing was done on a sample of tumor tissue.

The CDR3 spells CASSLAGRGYEQFF. In DNA, the CDR3 is TGTGCCAGCAGCTTGGCAGGCAGGGGCTATGAGCAGTTCTTC. V gene TRBV5-4 combines with J gene TRBJ2-1; the D gene is possibly TRBD1 (6 bases). CDR3 size: 14 residues. CDR1 is SGHNT and CDR2 is YYREEE in the germline V gene (reference sequence). V shed 0 bases and J shed 8 bases, with 12 bases lying between them.